These 23 T cell receptor beta chains were all obtained from the same sample, sequenced in a study of breast tumors, draining lymph nodes, adjacent tissues. Samples came from axillary lymph nodes draining the breast cancer. TCRdb used MiXCR to reprocess the multiplex PCR reads, holding one entry per CDR3 protein. Here the sample spans fewer than 150,000 distinct CDR3 sequences, 21% being singletons. The specimen was axillary lymph node tissue. All receptors come from a female donor with breast cancer. Some clones in this sample may be carry-over from other donors' samples.

The rearrangement uses TRBV3-1 and TRBJ2-3; D is unclear. The length of the CDR3 is 14 residues. Trimming cost V 1 base and J 1 base, with 6 bases left between them. CDR1 is LGHDT, CDR2 YNNKEL, per germline (reference sequence). The CDR3 DNA sequence: TGTGCCAGCAGCCAAGGCGTCGGCACAGATACGCAGTATTTT. Its translation: CASSQGVGTDTQYF.

This clonotype was counted ten times or more. The chain couples TRBV2 to TRBJ2-7; no definite D call. The CDR3 totals 12 residues. Looked up from germline, CDR1 is SNHLY and CDR2 is FYNNEI. Trimming stripped 8 bases from V and 5 bases from J, with 13 bases between. CDR3 sequence reads: CASGRLRDEQYF. As DNA, the CDR3 is TGTGCCAGCGGAAGACTCCGGGACGAGCAGTACTTC.

This clonotype was seen repeatedly, ten times or more. The chain employs TRBV5-1 and TRBJ2-7; D is perhaps TRBD2 (5 bases). V lost 0 bases and J 4 bases, leaving 11 bases between the germline ends. The CDR3 covers 14 residues. The germline V gene has CDR1 SGHRS and CDR2 YFSETQ. Written as DNA, the CDR3 is TGCGCCAGCAGCTTGGCGGACTTAGCATACGAGCAGTACTTC. As protein: CASSLADLAYEQYF.

J is TRBJ1-2 and V is TRBV5-1, with TRBD1 identical over 7 bases. Unmatched junction bases numbered 14, after V lost 7 bases and J lost 2 bases. Germline V gene data show CDR1 as SGHRS and CDR2 as YFSETQ. This CDR3 contains 16 residues. CDR3 amino acids: CASHKGMTGLNYGYTF. The DNA for the CDR3 is TGCGCCAGCCACAAAGGGATGACAGGGTTAAACTATGGCTACACCTTC.

The table lists this clonotype with many counts. The J gene is TRBJ2-1, the V gene TRBV20-1, with TRBD2 matching over 8 bases. The CDR3 runs to 14 residues. V lost 8 bases to trimming and J lost 8 bases; unmatched junction nucleotides: 14. Germline V lookup: CDR1 DFQATT, CDR2 SNEGSKA (reference sequence). CDR3 in amino acids: CSPSSGGMGYEQFF. In DNA, the CDR3 is TGCAGTCCAAGTTCGGGGGGGATGGGCTATGAGCAGTTCTTC.

This clonotype was seen at least ten times. Given the absence of the conserved phenylalanine or tryptophan at the CDR3 end, a read error is likely. V usage is TRBV2 and J usage is TRBJ2-5; 8 bases line up with TRBD2. The germline CDR1 and CDR2 sequences are SNHLY and FYNNEI. This CDR3 comprises 15 residues. V shed 5 bases and J 2 bases; nucleotides not matched to a gene: 7. This CDR3 is CASSLTAGGQETQYL. CDR3 DNA sequence: TGTGCCAGCAGTCTTACGGCGGGAGGACAAGAGACCCAGTACCTC.

This clonotype was seen at least ten times. The CDR3 DNA reads as TGTGCCTGGAGTCAACAGGGGGGTGGCACAGATACGCAGTATTTT. Translation gives CAWSQQGGGTDTQYF. This chain uses TRBV30 with TRBJ2-3; 8 bases are a match to TRBD1. Germline V CDR1 and CDR2: GTSNPN, SVGIG (reference sequence). The CDR3 is 15 amino acids. The junction had 5 bases not matched to a gene; V was cut back by 2 bases and J by 1 base.

This clonotype was seen only once. This may come from a read error, since a much larger clone is one base off. In this CDR3 the conserved last residue, phenylalanine or tryptophan, is missing, so a read error is likely. The CDR3 here is CASSLSGSPLHL. DNA of the CDR3: TGTGCCAGCAGCTTGAGTGGGTCACCCCTCCACCTT. V usage is TRBV7-9 and J usage is TRBJ1-6, with D hard to call. CDR3 length: 12 residues. Per germline, CDR1 SEHNR and CDR2 FQNEAQ (reference sequence). Trimming left V 3 bases short and J 10 bases short, with 7 bases between.

This clonotype appeared many times. The V call is TRBV5-8, the J call TRBJ1-3; D call uncertain. The CDR3 extends over 16 amino acids. V lost 4 bases and J 4 bases, leaving 18 bases between the germline ends. The V gene's germline CDR1 is SGHTS and CDR2 YDEGEE. CDR3 protein: CASSRTPEEVGNTIYF. Written as DNA, the CDR3 is TGTGCCAGCAGCCGGACCCCCGAAGAGGTCGGAAACACCATATATTTT.

Note on this clonotype: This may be a read error, as it is one base from a much larger clone. The CDR3 end shows no conserved phenylalanine or tryptophan, and so a read error is likely. The gene calls are TRBV18 and TRBJ2-7; 9 bases map to TRBD2. Germline CDR1 KGHSH, CDR2 LQKENI. V was pared by 5 bases and J by 7 bases, with 6 bases of the junction left unmatched. CDR3 length equals 13 residues. CDR3 nucleotide sequence: TGTGCCAGCTCAGGGGGGCTAGCGGGGGAGCAGTACCTC. Translated, it gives CASSGGLAGEQYL.

This clonotype occurred many times. V and J are TRBV25-1 and TRBJ1-2; D might be TRBD1 (5 bases). Germline CDR1 and CDR2: MGHDK and SYGVNS. The CDR3 has 15 residues. Trimming took 4 bases from V and 2 from J, leaving 14 bases between them. CDR3 bases: TGTGCCAGCAGTGGGTCAGCCGCAGGGAACTATGGCTACACCTTC. Amino acids: CASSGSAAGNYGYTF.

This clonotype came up many times. The V and J genes are TRBV15 and TRBJ1-3; no firm D call. The CDR3 length is 14 residues. Germline assignment: CDR1 LNHNV and CDR2 YYDKDF (reference sequence). Trimming stripped 1 base from V and 3 bases from J, with 7 bases between. CDR3 residues: CATSRGTGGNTIYF. The CDR3, as DNA: TGTGCCACCAGCAGAGGGACGGGTGGAAACACCATATATTTT.

The chain recombines TRBV12-3 or TRBV12-4 with TRBJ2-5; no firm D call. The CDR3 has 11 amino acids. Trimming pared 6 bases from V and 5 bases from J, leaving 7 bases between. CDR3 sequence reads: CASRDLETQYF. CDR3 in DNA: TGTGCCAGCAGAGATTTGGAGACCCAGTACTTC.

With respect to this clonotype: A much larger clone is a single base away; this may be a read error. The chain has TRBV11-3 and TRBJ2-1; D may correspond to TRBD1 or TRBD2 (5 bases each). The CDR3 sequence is 14 residues long. Germline CDR1 SGHNT, CDR2 YENEEA. CDR3 DNA: TGTGCCAGCAGCTTAGGAGGGACCGCAAATGAGCGGTTCTTC. As protein: CASSLGGTANERFF.

This clonotype has at least ten counts. The chain couples TRBV29-1 to TRBJ2-1; 12 nucleotides match TRBD2. Germline CDR1 SQVTM, CDR2 ANQGSEA. The CDR3 extends over 13 amino acids. V lost 4 bases and J lost 8; bases outside the gene matches: 3. This chain's CDR3 is CSVGLAGVYEQFF. CDR3 nucleotides: TGCAGCGTTGGACTAGCGGGAGTTTATGAGCAGTTCTTC.

As concerns this clonotype: A single base separates this from a much larger clone, so it may be a read error. The chain carries TRBV6-1 and TRBJ1-2, with TRBD1 matching over 9 bases. Germline V CDR1 and CDR2: MNHNS, SASEGT. This CDR3 has 14 amino acids. This CDR3 reads CVSSYTGGNYGYTF. Here the CDR3 DNA reads TGTGTCAGCAGTTATACAGGGGGCAACTATGGCTACACCTTC.

This clonotype was seen many times. The V gene is TRBV7-3, the J gene TRBJ2-5; a possible D gene is TRBD1 (5 bases). Germline assignment: CDR1 SGHTA and CDR2 FQGTGA. The CDR3 totals 17 residues. Trimming left V 5 bases short and J 0 bases short, with 19 bases between. CDR3 nucleotide sequence: TGTGCCAGCAGCAAAAGAGGACACAGAAATTACCAAGAGACCCAGTACTTC. Its protein is CASSKRGHRNYQETQYF.

This clonotype has a count of ten or more. This rearrangement joins TRBV5-1 to TRBJ2-5; 8 bases map to TRBD2. The CDR3 sequence is 15 residues long. Germline V lookup: CDR1 SGHRS, CDR2 YFSETQ. The V segment lost 1 base and the J segment 2 bases; nucleotides outside the gene matches: 4. CDR3 DNA sequence: TGCGCCAGCAGCTTGATTAGCGGGAAACAAGAGACCCAGTACTTC. The encoded protein is CASSLISGKQETQYF.

This clonotype was seen repeatedly, ten times or more. The chain combines TRBV20-1 with TRBJ2-2, with 7 nucleotides matching TRBD2. Trimming cost V 3 bases and J 4 bases; bases outside gene matches: 8. Germline V gene lookup returns CDR1 DFQATT and CDR2 SNEGSKA (reference sequence). The CDR3 runs to 15 residues. CDR3 protein: CSARGGKLVTGELFF. DNA of the CDR3: TGCAGTGCTAGGGGAGGGAAATTGGTCACCGGGGAGCTGTTTTTT.

The V call is TRBV28, the J call TRBJ1-3; TRBD1 might be the D (5 bases). The CDR3 length is 14 residues. Germline values: CDR1 MDHEN, CDR2 SYDVKM. V dropped 6 bases and J dropped 3 bases, with 12 bases sitting between them. CDR3 loop: CASRLRGGGNTIYF. CDR3 bases: TGTGCCAGCAGGTTAAGGGGAGGTGGAAACACCATATATTTT.

This clonotype was seen a few times. The chain couples TRBV28 to TRBJ2-1; tentative D call: TRBD2 (6 bases). Trimming removed 6 bases from V and 14 bases from J, with 17 bases in between. Looked up from germline, CDR1 is MDHEN and CDR2 is SYDVKM. This CDR3 has 12 amino acids. CDR3 bases: TGTGCCAGCAGACTTCAAACGGGGGTGGAGTTCTTC. Protein product: CASRLQTGVEFF.

As regards this clonotype: Since no conserved phenylalanine or tryptophan closes the CDR3, a read error is the likely cause. The chain combines TRBV19 with TRBJ2-2; D ambiguous. CDR3 length equals 13 residues. Deletions cut 7 bases from V and 3 bases from J, with 9 bases between. CDR1 is LNHDA, CDR2 SQIVND, per germline (reference sequence). DNA for the CDR3: TGTGCCAGTAATAGAGTCTACACCGGGGAGCTGTTTCTT. This encodes CASNRVYTGELFL.

This clonotype was counted at least ten times. The V call is TRBV6-5, the J call TRBJ2-1; 9 nucleotides align to TRBD2. With V trimmed by 5 bases and J by 3 bases, 5 bases remained unmatched. The germline V gene has CDR1 MNHEY and CDR2 SVGAGI. This CDR3 has 15 residues. CDR3 nucleotides: TGTGCCAGCAGTGCCATAGCGGGAGTCTACAATGAGCAGTTCTTC. This gives the protein CASSAIAGVYNEQFF.